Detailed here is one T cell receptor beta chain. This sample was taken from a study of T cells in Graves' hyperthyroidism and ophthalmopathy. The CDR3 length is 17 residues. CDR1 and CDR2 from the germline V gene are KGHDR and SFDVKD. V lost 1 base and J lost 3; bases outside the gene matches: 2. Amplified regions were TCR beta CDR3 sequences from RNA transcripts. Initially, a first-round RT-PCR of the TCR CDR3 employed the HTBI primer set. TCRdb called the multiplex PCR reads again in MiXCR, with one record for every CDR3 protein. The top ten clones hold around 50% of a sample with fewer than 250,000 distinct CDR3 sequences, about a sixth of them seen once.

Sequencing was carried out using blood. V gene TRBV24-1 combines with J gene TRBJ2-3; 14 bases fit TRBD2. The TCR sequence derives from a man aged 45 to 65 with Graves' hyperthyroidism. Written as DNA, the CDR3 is TGTGCCACCAGTGATTTCCGGACTAGCGGGAGGACAGATACGCAGTATTTT. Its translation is CATSDFRTSGRTDTQYF.